This TCR beta chain was found in a study of T-cell reconstitution after alpha-beta-depleted transplantation in children. The germline V gene encodes CDR1 DFQATT and CDR2 SNEGSKA (reference sequence). V lost 6 bases and J lost 2; bases outside the gene matches: 9. This CDR3 region has 15 residues. The study, taken as a whole, reports: The main origin of T-cell counts and diversity one year after transplant was newly produced T cells. Recipient T cells and thymic progenitors that survived gave rise to the high TCRbeta diversity observed at day 60 in some patients.

This clonotype was counted ten times or more. Its cognate antigen is unknown. Unique molecular identifiers were incorporated when the TCRbeta library was constructed. TCRdb independently ran MiXCR on the PCR reads; one entry per CDR3 protein. In the table there are approximately 70,000 distinct CDR3 sequences, roughly 5.2% of which are singletons. The sequence was obtained from a boy under three years old who had a stem cell transplant for acute myeloid leukemia, so the T cells may come from the graft donor. The genes are TRBV20-1 and TRBJ2-3; 9 nucleotides align to TRBD1. The sample here was PBMCs, mostly from graft donor cells, taken 180 days after TCRalphabeta/CD19-depleted stem cell transplant. The CDR3 DNA reads as TGCAGTGCCGCGGGACAGGGATACTCCACAGATACGCAGTATTTT. This encodes CSAAGQGYSTDTQYF.